This T cell receptor beta chain comes out of a study of blood T cells in healthy people across ages. Study results and limitations: From one million sequenced T cells, diversity estimates were lower bounds.

The amount of total RNA extracted per sample was at least 6 micrograms. There are 17 residues in the CDR3. CDR1 is SGHTA, CDR2 FQGNSA, per germline. V was trimmed by 5 bases and J by 3 bases, leaving 22 bases between them. Comment on this clonotype: Its target is not known.

Combining a sample-barcoded 5' primer with a J-beta primer mix, a second PCR ran for roughly 7 to 12 cycles. Every cDNA molecule bore a tag from a template-switch adaptor containing 12 random nucleotides. TCRdb fed the 5' RACE reads into MiXCR, producing one record per CDR3 protein. Counted here are approximately 800,000 distinct CDR3 sequences, 62% occurring once; the ten biggest clones make up around 30%. The receptor was isolated from a man aged 25 to 45 in good health. Source material: blood. The chain employs TRBV7-2 and TRBJ1-2; D is possibly TRBD1 (5 bases). CDR3 protein: CTSSPGPGVMVYYGYTF. CDR3 nucleotide sequence: TGTACCAGCAGCCCTGGCCCGGGGGTCATGGTCTACTATGGCTACACCTTC.